The clone carrying this TCR beta chain appeared a few times. This sample is drawn from a study of lung T cells in sarcoidosis with Löfgren's syndrome. The CDR3 is made up of 18 amino acids. Germline CDR1 reads SGHRS; CDR2 reads YFSETQ. V was cut by 5 bases and J by 2 bases, with 23 bases left in between. TCRdb recomputed calls from the reads with MiXCR, one row per CDR3 protein. The sample consists of some 65,000 distinct CDR3 sequences, around 21% of them appearing once. The sample consisted of CD4+ T cells from PBMCs. The V and J genes are TRBV5-1 and TRBJ2-1; D is perhaps TRBD1 (6 bases). The origin of this receptor is a human donor with sarcoidosis (Löfgren's syndrome or another form), or a control subject (not recorded which). CDR3 sequence reads: CASSRSGHTIQPYNEQFF. Written as DNA, the CDR3 is TGCGCCAGCAGTCGCTCGGGACACACCATCCAGCCCTACAATGAGCAGTTCTTC. Filled out from reference TRBV5-1 and TRBJ2-1, the complete variable domain reads KAGVTQTPRYLIKTRGQQVTLSCSPISGHRSVSWYQQTPGQGLQFLFEYFSETQRNKGNFPGRFSGRQFSNSRSEMNVSTLELGDSALYLCASSRSGHTIQPYNEQFFGPGTRLTVL.